These 22 T cell receptor beta chains share one sample of origin, sequenced in a study of OX40 agonist ivuxolimab in advanced cancers. Profiled with immunoSEQ multiplex PCR; TCRdb holds only in-frame clones, not every one. The sample records about 80,000 clones, about four fifths being singletons. Source: CD4+ or CD8+ T cells sorted from blood, taken in a trial of the OX40 agonist ivuxolimab. These receptors all stem from an adult with an advanced solid tumor such as melanoma, head and neck, liver or kidney cancer.

V usage is TRBV5-1 and J usage is TRBJ2-1; 12 bases line up with TRBD2. Germline V gives CDR1 SGHRS, CDR2 YFSETQ. The CDR3 loop spans 16 amino acids. Unmatched junction bases numbered 7, after V lost 4 bases and J lost 5 bases. CDR3 sequence: CASSPGLAGLNNEQFF. In DNA, the CDR3 is TGCGCCAGCAGCCCAGGACTAGCGGGATTAAACAATGAGCAGTTCTTC.

V gene TRBV7-9 combines with J gene TRBJ1-1, with TRBD1 matching over 7 bases. CDR3 length: 14 residues. Germline V gene sequence: CDR1 SEHNR, CDR2 FQNEAQ (reference sequence). With 4 bases clipped from V and 0 bases from J, the junction kept 2 bases outside the gene matches. For the CDR3, the DNA is TGTGCCAGCAGCTGGGACAGATTGAACACTGAAGCTTTCTTT. It yields the protein CASSWDRLNTEAFF.

The chain links TRBV29-1 to TRBJ1-1; the match to TRBD1 covers 8 bases. The CDR3 is 13 residues long. Germline values: CDR1 SQVTM, CDR2 ANQGSEA. Trimming cost V 7 bases and J 3 bases; bases outside gene matches: 7. DNA of the CDR3: TGCAGCGCCCTCCCGACAGGGGACACTGAAGCTTTCTTT. Translation: CSALPTGDTEAFF.

The genes are TRBV18 and TRBJ2-3; D is uncertain. CDR3 length: 14 residues. Trimming took 6 bases from V and 0 from J, leaving 10 bases between them. Germline V gene lookup returns CDR1 KGHSH and CDR2 LQKENI. CDR3 DNA sequence: TGTGCCAGCTCTGGATACGCTAGCACAGATACGCAGTATTTT. Translation gives CASSGYASTDTQYF.

This clone was seen a single time. The rearrangement joins TRBV19 to TRBJ1-5; perhaps TRBD1 as D (6 bases). The V gene lost 3 bases and the J gene lost 6 bases, with 12 bases spanning the gap. The CDR3 has 14 amino acids. Germline V CDR1 and CDR2: LNHDA, SQIVND (reference sequence). The CDR3 region has the DNA TGTGCCAGTAGTATGGGACACCAAAGTCAGCCCCAGCATTTT. Its translation: CASSMGHQSQPQHF.

This clone occurred a few times. Other DNA sequences from this sample encode an identical CDR3 as well. This sequence joins TRBV7-9 and TRBJ2-3; TRBD2 matches at 15 bases. This CDR3 region has 16 residues. Germline lookup yields CDR1 SEHNR and CDR2 FQNEAQ (reference sequence). V was pared by 4 bases and J by 3 bases, with 2 bases of the junction left unmatched. CDR3 sequence (DNA): TGTGCCAGCAGCTCCGGACTAGCGGGAGGGACAGATACGCAGTATTTT. Translating gives CASSSGLAGGTDTQYF.

In its sample, this clone was seen a few times. This rearrangement joins TRBV4-2 to TRBJ2-1, with D possibly being TRBD1 (6 bases). The CDR3 is 17 amino acids. Per the germline V gene, CDR1 is LGHNA and CDR2 is YNFKEQ. Trimming cost V 4 bases and J 0 bases, with 16 bases left between them. The CDR3 nucleotides are TGTGCCAGCAGCCGACGACAGGAAGGCTTCTCCTACAATGAGCAGTTCTTC. Translation: CASSRRQEGFSYNEQFF.

This clone has a single count. This sequence joins TRBV6-5 and TRBJ1-1; no clear D. Trimming stripped 5 bases from V and 1 base from J, with 14 bases between. The CDR3 runs to 15 residues. Germline CDR1 is MNHEY and CDR2 is SVGAGI. The CDR3, as DNA: TGTGCCAGCAGTAGAAGTTACGACACGAACACTGAAGCTTTCTTT. It codes for CASSRSYDTNTEAFF.

The chain joins TRBV18 to TRBJ1-2, with TRBD1 as a possible D gene (5 bases). Trimming took off 2 bases at V and 1 base at J, with 11 bases between the two ends. Germline V gives CDR1 KGHSH, CDR2 LQKENI. The CDR3 totals 15 residues. This CDR3 is CASSPDAGNNYGYTF. The CDR3 nucleotides read TGTGCCAGCTCACCAGATGCAGGGAATAACTATGGCTACACCTTC.

The chain joins TRBV2 to TRBJ2-5; no clear D gene. Deletions cut 6 bases from V and 1 base from J, with 0 bases between. Germline CDR1 is SNHLY and CDR2 is FYNNEI. This CDR3 has 10 residues. The CDR3, as DNA: TGTGCCAGCAGCCAAGAGACCCAGTACTTC. As protein: CASSQETQYF.

This rearrangement joins TRBV18 to TRBJ2-3, with 7 bases matching TRBD1. Per the germline V gene, CDR1 is KGHSH and CDR2 is LQKENI. Losses at the gene ends were 4 bases for V and 4 bases for J; bases not matched to a gene: 2. This CDR3 has 13 amino acids. CDR3 sequence: CASSLGTADTQYF. CDR3 bases: TGTGCCAGCTCACTCGGGACAGCAGATACGCAGTATTTT.

The chain employs TRBV15 and TRBJ2-7, with D unclear. The CDR3 consists of 12 residues. Germline CDR1 LNHNV, CDR2 YYDKDF (reference sequence). The V gene lost 0 bases and the J gene lost 9 bases, with 9 bases spanning the gap. The DNA for the CDR3 is TGTGCCACCAGCAGAGATGAAACGTCGCAGTACTTC. Its protein is CATSRDETSQYF.

The V call is TRBV7-8, the J call TRBJ1-2, with D tentatively TRBD1 (5 bases). From germline, CDR1 is SGHVS and CDR2 FQNEAQ. This CDR3 spans 15 amino acids. V was shortened by 2 bases and J by 2 bases, with 12 bases between the two germline ends. The CDR3 nucleotides read TGTGCCAGCAGCTTATCGGGGACTGGGAACTATGGCTACACCTTC. Translation gives CASSLSGTGNYGYTF.

This chain joins TRBV6-1 and TRBJ1-6; 10 positions match TRBD1. The CDR3 length is 13 residues. Germline trimming cut 10 bases from V and 8 bases from J; bases unmatched to any gene: 5. The germline V gene encodes CDR1 MNHNS and CDR2 SASEGT. The CDR3 coding sequence is TGTGCCACCCAAGGGACAGGGGATTCACCCCTCCACTTT. This gives the protein CATQGTGDSPLHF.

By proportion, this clone is medium-sized (0.01 to 0.1%). The V call is TRBV30, the J call TRBJ1-5; perhaps TRBD1 as D (5 bases). CDR1 and CDR2 from the germline V gene are GTSNPN and SVGIG (reference sequence). The CDR3 sequence is 14 residues long. V lost 2 bases and J 6 bases, leaving 14 bases between the germline ends. CDR3 sequence (DNA): TGTGCCTGGAGTAAGGACACGGCAGCTCAGCCCCAGCATTTT. It yields the protein CAWSKDTAAQPQHF.

This clone was observed a handful of times. This chain uses TRBV19 with TRBJ1-1; 11 nucleotides agree with TRBD1. Germline CDR1 reads LNHDA; CDR2 reads SQIVND (reference sequence). The CDR3 is made up of 12 amino acids. J was trimmed by 10 bases and V by 5 bases; bases with no gene match: 3. The CDR3 region has the DNA TGTGCCAGTAGTCCGGACAGGGGGCCAGCTTTCTTT. Amino acid sequence: CASSPDRGPAFF. Variable domain in full (rest from reference TRBV19 and TRBJ1-1): DGGITQSPKYLFRKEGQNVTLSCEQNLNHDAMYWYRQDPGQGLRLIYYSQIVNDFQKGDIAEGYSVSREKKESFPLTVTSAQKNPTAFYLCASSPDRGPAFFGQGTRLTVV.

The chain employs TRBV6-6 and TRBJ1-5; D perhaps matches TRBD1 (6 bases). CDR1 is MNHNY and CDR2 is SVGAGI in the germline V gene (reference sequence). Trimming removed 6 bases at V and 2 bases at J, with 14 bases between. This CDR3 has 15 amino acids. CDR3 DNA: TGTGCCAGCAGCCGCTGGACAGAAGGCAATCAGCCCCAGCATTTT. Protein sequence: CASSRWTEGNQPQHF.

The V and J genes are TRBV5-1 and TRBJ2-2, with D uncertain. The V end was cut by 1 base, the J end by 0 bases, with 10 bases between. Per the germline V gene, CDR1 is SGHRS and CDR2 is YFSETQ. There are 16 residues in the CDR3. The DNA of the CDR3 is TGCGCCAGCAGCTTGAATGGGCCAACGAACACCGGGGAGCTGTTTTTT. Encoded protein: CASSLNGPTNTGELFF.

The genes are TRBV27 and TRBJ2-3, with 10 nucleotides matching TRBD1. The junction had 6 bases not matched to a gene; V was cut back by 6 bases and J by 3 bases. Germline V lookup: CDR1 MNHEY, CDR2 SMNVEV (reference sequence). This CDR3 is 15 amino acids long. CDR3 DNA sequence: TGTGCCAGCAGCTACAGACAGGGGGCAACAGATACGCAGTATTTT. It encodes CASSYRQGATDTQYF.

This clone is a singleton in its sample. The rearrangement joins TRBV5-4 to TRBJ1-6; no firm D call. The CDR3 is 15 residues long. V was clipped by 0 bases and J by 5 bases, with 9 bases between them. Germline V gene lookup returns CDR1 SGHNT and CDR2 YYREEE (reference sequence). The CDR3 DNA sequence: TGTGCCAGCAGCTTGGGGGCGGGAAATAATTCACCCCTCCACTTT. Translating gives CASSLGAGNNSPLHF.

This chain links TRBV5-1 with TRBJ1-4; 8 bases are shared with TRBD1. CDR3 length: 18 amino acids. Losses at the gene ends were 4 bases for V and 3 bases for J; bases not matched to a gene: 14. Germline V gene data show CDR1 as SGHRS and CDR2 as YFSETQ. The CDR3 DNA follows: TGCGCCAGCAGCAAGAACGTCGGACAGGGAGGATCTAATGAAAAACTGTTTTTT. It yields the protein CASSKNVGQGGSNEKLFF.

This clone has a handful of counts. The chain has TRBV7-6 and TRBJ2-7; 7 bases agree with TRBD1. V was clipped by 1 base and J by 2 bases; unmatched bases: 2. The CDR3 consists of 14 residues. Germline V gene data show CDR1 as SGHVS and CDR2 as FNYEAQ. The CDR3 DNA reads TGTGCCAGCAGCTTAGGGACAGGTCCCTACGAGCAGTACTTC. Translated: CASSLGTGPYEQYF.